This T cell receptor (beta chain) was identified during a study of shared clonotypes between healthy human individuals. Trimming cost V 4 bases and J 6 bases, with 29 bases left between them. Germline V gene data show CDR1 as SGHTS and CDR2 as YDEGEE. CDR3 size: 18 residues. Naive CD8 isolation took CD45RO-negative cells positively selected for CCR7 and excluded terminally differentiated effector memory CD45RA+ cells. Study-wide results and caveats: Compared with clonotypes that all four donors shared, non-shared clonotypes had lower generation probabilities.

Only in-frame clones appear in the TCRdb table, and some are missing; sequencing was by immunoSEQ multiplex PCR. The sample yields roughly 2.1 million clones, 85% to 95% seen once. As regards this clone: What it binds is not known.

The receptor's source is a man aged 18 to 30 in good health. Some clones in this sample may be carry-over from other donors' samples. The chain employs TRBV5-8 and TRBJ2-7; TRBD1 or TRBD2 may be the D gene (5 bases each). The specimen sequenced was naive CD8+ T cells from PBMCs. The DNA for the CDR3 is TGTGCCAGCAGCAGCGCCTCCGAGGGAGACAGAGCCCACCTCGAGCAGTACTTC. Translation: CASSSASEGDRAHLEQYF.